This T cell receptor (beta chain) was observed in a study of beta chain features in type 1 diabetes. Comments on this clone: Its matching antigen is unknown.

Germline V lookup: CDR1 SGHRS, CDR2 YFSETQ. J gave up 6 bases and V 0 bases, and 5 bases lay outside the gene matches. This CDR3 spans 16 amino acids. Findings and limits, study-wide: Across patients, naive, central memory and Treg TCRB repertoires exhibited apparently greater similarity than was observed across healthy donors.

The isolated RNA, all of it, was reverse transcribed, so expressed TCRB transcripts were what got sequenced. TCRdb's copy holds only in-frame clones and misses some; the assay was immunoSEQ multiplex PCR. In the table there are more than 300,000 clones, roughly 16% of which are singletons. This chain connects TRBV5-1 to TRBJ2-3; 12 positions agree with TRBD2. This TCR came from a woman younger than 30 in good health. Sequenced sample: naive CD4+ T cells from blood. CDR3: CASSLAVLAGGDTQYF. The CDR3 bases are TGCGCCAGCAGCTTGGCCGTACTAGCGGGAGGCGATACGCAGTATTTT. Using reference TRBV5-1 and TRBJ2-3 for the parts outside the CDR3, the full variable domain is KAGVTQTPRYLIKTRGQQVTLSCSPISGHRSVSWYQQTPGQGLQFLFEYFSETQRNKGNFPGRFSGRQFSNSRSEMNVSTLELGDSALYLCASSLAVLAGGDTQYFGPGTRLTVL.